This is a list of T cell receptor beta chains from one sample in a study of blood T cells in healthy people across ages. TCRdb redid the calling of the 5' RACE reads with MiXCR, one entry per CDR3 protein. The sample records about 970,000 distinct CDR3 sequences, roughly 50% being singletons. Sample: blood. These receptors came from a woman in her sixties in good health. Both conserved end residues are part of each CDR3. Each record gives: J gene, clone size, V gene, D gene, CDR3 protein, CDR3 DNA. A D gene is named only where the DNA matches it firmly. Clone size is not always given. Where it is, it says once, few, many or a class for expanded clones.

J gene: TRBJ2-1; clone size: once; V gene: TRBV5-1; D gene: -; CDR3 protein: CANSLRGAQSSYNEQFF; CDR3 DNA: TGCGCCAACAGCTTGAGAGGGGCGCAAAGCTCCTACAATGAGCAGTTCTTC
J gene: TRBJ2-2; clone size: few; V gene: TRBV27; D gene: -; CDR3 protein: CASSPGRGFTGELFF; CDR3 DNA: TGTGCCAGCAGTCCTGGTAGAGGGTTTACCGGGGAGCTGTTTTTT
J gene: TRBJ2-1; clone size: -; V gene: TRBV2; D gene: -; CDR3 protein: CASSGTTPDEQFF; CDR3 DNA: TGTGCCAGCAGCGGGACCACTCCCGACGAGCAGTTCTTC
J gene: TRBJ1-4; clone size: -; V gene: TRBV4-3; D gene: -; CDR3 protein: CASRREMGKLFF; CDR3 DNA: TGCGCCAGCAGGAGGGAAATGGGAAAACTGTTTTTT
J gene: TRBJ1-4; clone size: -; V gene: TRBV14; D gene: -; CDR3 protein: CASSQGEIRKLFF; CDR3 DNA: TGTGCCAGCAGCCAAGGAGAAATTAGAAAACTGTTTTTT
J gene: TRBJ2-5; clone size: -; V gene: TRBV6-5; D gene: TRBD1; CDR3 protein: CASSVPGQGMQYF; CDR3 DNA: TGTGCCAGCAGTGTACCGGGACAGGGAATGCAGTACTTC
J gene: TRBJ2-1; clone size: few; V gene: TRBV3-1; D gene: -; CDR3 protein: CASSQYARWNEQFF; CDR3 DNA: TGTGCCAGCAGCCAATATGCTAGATGGAATGAGCAGTTCTTC
J gene: TRBJ2-1; clone size: once; V gene: TRBV28; D gene: -; CDR3 protein: CASSFPDNEQFF; CDR3 DNA: TGTGCCAGCAGTTTCCCCGATAATGAGCAGTTCTTC
J gene: TRBJ1-5; clone size: -; V gene: TRBV6-2/TRBV6-3; D gene: TRBD1; CDR3 protein: CASRTGEGNQPQHF; CDR3 DNA: TGTGCCAGCAGAACAGGGGAGGGCAATCAGCCCCAGCATTTT
J gene: TRBJ2-3; clone size: -; V gene: TRBV20-1; D gene: -; CDR3 protein: CSARDYGANTDTQYF; CDR3 DNA: TGCAGTGCTAGGGATTATGGGGCTAACACAGATACGCAGTATTTT
J gene: TRBJ2-3; clone size: -; V gene: TRBV7-9; D gene: TRBD1; CDR3 protein: CASSGQGPTQSTDTQYF; CDR3 DNA: TGTGCCAGCAGCGGACAGGGCCCCACCCAATCAACAGATACGCAGTATTTT
J gene: TRBJ2-1; clone size: few; V gene: TRBV29-1; D gene: -; CDR3 protein: CSVVTYNEQFF; CDR3 DNA: TGCAGCGTTGTCACTTACAATGAGCAGTTCTTC
J gene: TRBJ2-7; clone size: few; V gene: TRBV7-2; D gene: TRBD2; CDR3 protein: CASSLTSGITYEQYF; CDR3 DNA: TGTGCCAGCAGTTTGACTAGCGGGATAACTTACGAGCAGTACTTC
J gene: TRBJ2-1; clone size: -; V gene: TRBV20-1; D gene: -; CDR3 protein: CSARDLRYQRGNEQFF; CDR3 DNA: TGCAGTGCTAGAGATCTCAGGTACCAGAGGGGAAATGAGCAGTTCTTC
J gene: TRBJ2-2; clone size: -; V gene: TRBV12-3/TRBV12-4; D gene: -; CDR3 protein: CASSRQTMAANTGELFF; CDR3 DNA: TGTGCCAGCAGCAGGCAAACCATGGCGGCGAACACCGGGGAGCTGTTTTTT
J gene: TRBJ2-5; clone size: -; V gene: TRBV29-1; D gene: -; CDR3 protein: CSVRDFGSYNGQYF; CDR3 DNA: TGCAGCGTCAGGGACTTCGGGAGTTACAATGGGCAGTACTTC
J gene: TRBJ2-7; clone size: -; V gene: TRBV20-1; D gene: -; CDR3 protein: CSARGTANFYEQYF; CDR3 DNA: TGCAGTGCTAGGGGGACTGCAAACTTCTACGAGCAGTACTTC
J gene: TRBJ1-6; clone size: few; V gene: TRBV7-9; D gene: -; CDR3 protein: CATGYGDSPLHF; CDR3 DNA: TGTGCCACCGGTTATGGCGATTCACCCCTCCACTTT